This passage covers 21 T cell receptor beta chains from one sample sequenced in a study of naive and memory T cell subsets. An equimolar mix of two oligonucleotides served as the beta constant-region primer for TRBC1 and TRBC2. TCRdb ran MiXCR on the UMI-ligation and nested PCR reads and lists one entry per CDR3 protein. The sample holds 32,000 or so distinct CDR3 sequences, 13% seen once. Sequencing used effector memory CD4+ T cells from blood. Subset reported: effector memory, CD45RA- CD27-. The receptors shown here come from a human donor in good health.

This clonotype was recorded at least ten times. CDR3 amino acids: CASAPSRLAGGGEQFF. CDR3 bases: TGTGCCAGCGCCCCTTCGAGACTAGCGGGAGGTGGTGAGCAGTTCTTC. This chain connects TRBV2 to TRBJ2-1; 13 nucleotides agree with TRBD2. V gave up 8 bases and J gave up 9 bases; unmatched junction bases: 13. CDR3 length: 16 amino acids. Germline CDR1 is SNHLY and CDR2 is FYNNEI. Together with reference TRBV2 and TRBJ2-1, the CDR3 gives the full variable domain: EPEVTQTPSHQVTQMGQEVILRCVPISNHLYFYWYRQILGQKVEFLVSFYNNEISEKSEIFDDQFSVERPDGSNFTLKIRSTKLEDSAMYFCASAPSRLAGGGEQFFGPGTRLTVL.

This clonotype was counted at least ten times. This chain joins TRBV2 and TRBJ2-1; 9 bases fit TRBD2. The CDR3 loop spans 14 amino acids. V lost 11 bases to trimming and J lost 0 bases; unmatched junction nucleotides: 5. CDR1 SNHLY and CDR2 FYNNEI come from the germline V gene. The CDR3 DNA follows: TGTGCCTCCCGACTAGCGGTCTCCTACAATGAGCAGTTCTTC. Its protein product is CASRLAVSYNEQFF. Based on the CDR3 plus reference TRBV2 and TRBJ2-1, the full variable domain is EPEVTQTPSHQVTQMGQEVILRCVPISNHLYFYWYRQILGQKVEFLVSFYNNEISEKSEIFDDQFSVERPDGSNFTLKIRSTKLEDSAMYFCASRLAVSYNEQFFGPGTRLTVL.

This chain uses TRBV6-2 or TRBV6-3 with TRBJ2-7, with TRBD2 identical over 7 bases. In germline, CDR1 is MNHEY, CDR2 SVGEGT. Germline trimming cut 1 base from V and 0 bases from J; bases unmatched to any gene: 9. The CDR3 is made up of 17 amino acids. DNA of the CDR3: TGTGCCAGCAGTTACTTTTTGGGACTACCGCTCTCCTACGAGCAGTACTTC. This sequence encodes CASSYFLGLPLSYEQYF.

This clonotype was seen only a few times. The rearrangement uses TRBV7-6 and TRBJ2-7, with D unclear. Trimming removed 0 bases at V and 1 base at J, with 4 bases between. This CDR3 spans 13 amino acids. The germline gives CDR1 SGHVS, CDR2 FNYEAQ. For the CDR3, the DNA is TGTGCCAGCAGCTTAGCAGGGTCCTACGAGCAGTACTTC. Translated, it gives CASSLAGSYEQYF.

At least ten counts were recorded for this clonotype. The J gene is TRBJ2-1, the V gene TRBV6-2 or TRBV6-3; TRBD2 is a possible D gene (6 bases). With 2 bases removed from V and 8 bases from J, the gap between germline ends came to 16 bases. Germline assignment: CDR1 MNHEY and CDR2 SVGEGT. CDR3 size: 15 residues. The CDR3 spells CASSYPTGVRDEQFF. CDR3 sequence (DNA): TGTGCCAGCAGTTACCCCACGGGAGTTCGGGATGAGCAGTTCTTC.

In this sample, this clonotype turned up many times. The J gene is TRBJ2-5, the V gene TRBV18, with D tentatively TRBD1 (5 bases). V was shortened by 2 bases and J by 2 bases, with 12 bases between the two germline ends. In germline, CDR1 is KGHSH, CDR2 LQKENI. The CDR3 length is 15 residues. The CDR3 DNA sequence: TGTGCCAGCTCACCAGGCACAGGACCTCAAGAGACCCAGTACTTC. It encodes CASSPGTGPQETQYF.

This clonotype occurred a few times. V usage is TRBV12-3 or TRBV12-4 and J usage is TRBJ2-2; D not certain. The ends were cut back, 5 bases at V and 1 base at J, with 11 bases in the middle. The CDR3 sequence is 15 residues long. In nucleotides, the CDR3 is TGTGCCAGCAGTCTGCCTCTGATGAACACCGGGGAGCTGTTTTTT. Translation: CASSLPLMNTGELFF.

This chain connects TRBV6-5 to TRBJ2-7; 7 bases match TRBD2. Germline CDR1 MNHEY, CDR2 SVGAGI. The CDR3 contains 14 residues. The V segment lost 5 bases and the J segment 6 bases; nucleotides outside the gene matches: 10. The CDR3 DNA reads as TGTGCCAGCAGTGGGGGGGACGCGGCCTTCGAGCAGTACTTC. Protein: CASSGGDAAFEQYF.

The gene calls are TRBV12-3 or TRBV12-4 and TRBJ2-3; perhaps TRBD1 as D (6 bases). V was trimmed by 7 bases and J by 7 bases, leaving 15 bases between them. The CDR3 spans 13 residues. The CDR3 DNA sequence: TGTGCCAGCAAGAACAGGGTAGTGAATACGCAGTATTTT. It encodes CASKNRVVNTQYF.

This clonotype was detected many times. The rearrangement links TRBV5-1 to TRBJ2-2, with a tentative D call TRBD2 (6 bases). The CDR3 has 14 amino acids. Germline values: CDR1 SGHRS, CDR2 YFSETQ. Trimming shortened V by 4 bases and J by 6 bases, and 13 bases separated the two germline ends. The CDR3 spells CASSRTGEPGELFF. The CDR3 bases are TGCGCCAGCAGCCGAACGGGGGAGCCCGGGGAGCTGTTTTTT.

The chain carries TRBV20-1 and TRBJ2-3; 10 bases agree with TRBD2. The CDR3 covers 14 residues. The V segment lost 5 bases and the J segment 5 bases; nucleotides outside the gene matches: 7. Germline V gene data show CDR1 as DFQATT and CDR2 as SNEGSKA (reference sequence). The CDR3 bases are TGCAGTGCTCCACTAGCGGGATGGAAAGATACGCAGTATTTT. It encodes CSAPLAGWKDTQYF.

V and J are TRBV7-2 and TRBJ2-3; TRBD2 matches 7 bases. The CDR3 loop spans 15 amino acids. CDR1 is SGHTA and CDR2 is FQGNSA in the germline V gene. Losses at the gene ends were 5 bases for V and 4 bases for J; bases not matched to a gene: 9. The CDR3 spells CASSQIGTNSDTQYF. For the CDR3, the DNA is TGTGCCAGCAGCCAAATCGGGACTAATTCAGATACGCAGTATTTT.

This clonotype came up a few times. The chain combines TRBV6-5 with TRBJ1-1; possible D gene TRBD1, 5 bases. This CDR3 contains 14 residues. CDR1 and CDR2 from the germline V gene are MNHEY and SVGAGI. V shed 0 bases and J shed 5 bases, with 10 bases lying between them. The CDR3 here is CASSYSGRGTEAFF. The DNA for the CDR3 is TGTGCCAGCAGTTACTCGGGGCGCGGGACTGAAGCTTTCTTT.

In the case of this clonotype: Because the CDR3 is missing its conserved closing phenylalanine or tryptophan, this is likely a read error. This chain links TRBV3-1 with TRBJ2-3; possible D gene TRBD1, 6 bases. With 3 bases removed from V and 2 bases from J, the gap between germline ends came to 12 bases. CDR3 length equals 15 residues. Germline V gene data show CDR1 as LGHDT and CDR2 as YNNKEL (reference sequence). CDR3: CASSQGASLTDTQYS. In DNA, the CDR3 is TGTGCCAGCAGCCAGGGGGCTAGCCTCACAGATACGCAGTATTCT.

This clonotype came up a few times. The chain combines TRBV5-6 with TRBJ2-5; 7 nucleotides match TRBD2. V lost 2 bases to trimming and J lost 0 bases; unmatched junction nucleotides: 7. CDR3 length equals 16 residues. CDR1 and CDR2 (germline): SGHDT, YYEEEE. CDR3 DNA: TGTGCCAGCAGCTTTTTAGGGAGGGGAAACCAAGAGACCCAGTACTTC. This translates into CASSFLGRGNQETQYF. Full variable domain (rest looked up from reference TRBV5-6 and TRBJ2-5): DAGVTQSPTHLIKTRGQQVTLRCSPKSGHDTVSWYQQALGQGPQFIFQYYEEEERQRGNFPDRFSGHQFPNYSSELNVNALLLGDSALYLCASSFLGRGNQETQYFGPGTRLLVL.

This chain uses TRBV29-1 with TRBJ1-1; D gene unclear. The CDR3 totals 10 residues. Germline CDR1 SQVTM, CDR2 ANQGSEA. V gave up 6 bases and J gave up 3 bases, with 5 bases separating them. The CDR3 protein is CSVWYTEAFF. CDR3 in DNA: TGCAGCGTGTGGTACACTGAAGCTTTCTTT.

This chain links TRBV30 with TRBJ2-5; D may match TRBD1 or TRBD2 (5 bases each). The CDR3 is made up of 13 amino acids. CDR1 is GTSNPN, CDR2 SVGIG, per germline (reference sequence). V lost 2 bases and J 2 bases, leaving 9 bases between the germline ends. The CDR3 DNA follows: TGTGCCTGGAGTCCGGGACCACAAGAGACCCAGTACTTC. It codes for CAWSPGPQETQYF.

The chain is built from TRBV12-3 or TRBV12-4 and TRBJ2-1; D is ambiguous. The V gene lost 3 bases and the J gene lost 5 bases, with 8 bases spanning the gap. This CDR3 has 13 amino acids. The CDR3 DNA follows: TGTGCCAGCAGTTTCGGCCGGAACAATGAGCAGTTCTTC. Its translation is CASSFGRNNEQFF.

This chain links TRBV20-1 with TRBJ1-5; D is unclear. CDR1 is DFQATT, CDR2 SNEGSKA, per germline (reference sequence). V was pared by 0 bases and J by 5 bases, with 11 bases between. This CDR3 is built from 14 residues. CDR3 sequence (DNA): TGCAGTGCTAGAGATGGAGGTCCGGATCAGCCCCAGCATTTT. Its translation: CSARDGGPDQPQHF.

Ten or more counts support this clonotype. The CDR3 DNA reads TGTGCCAGCAGCCCCCCAGCGGGAGGTTCCCCAATGCGCGAGCAGTACTTC. Translating gives CASSPPAGGSPMREQYF. The gene calls are TRBV12-3 or TRBV12-4 and TRBJ2-7, with TRBD2 matching 9 bases. This CDR3 contains 17 residues. After removal of 6 bases from V and 6 bases from J, the junction contained 18 bases not matched to a gene.

The chain carries TRBV2 and TRBJ2-7; 8 nucleotides agree with TRBD1. Germline values: CDR1 SNHLY, CDR2 FYNNEI. Trimming removed 3 bases from V and 7 bases from J; junction bases left unmatched: 5. CDR3 size: 13 residues. The CDR3 sequence: CASSDQGAQEQYF. Here the CDR3 DNA reads TGTGCCAGCAGTGATCAGGGGGCGCAAGAGCAGTACTTC.